A selection of T cell receptor beta chains follows, all from one sample in a study of cytomegalovirus exposure and HLA in healthy donors. The table came from immunoSEQ multiplex PCR; TCRdb's copy has only in-frame clones and leaves some out. Of over 100,000 clones listed, approximately 70% were seen once; the top ten hold 8.5% to 9.5%. Sequences were obtained from PBMCs. The receptor source for this set is a man between 25 and 39 years old in good health and CMV-seropositive. The CDR3 runs from the conserved cysteine through the conserved F or W. D genes are given only for firm matches. Only part of the rows carry a size: once, few, many, or a class if the clone is expanded.

>TRBJ2-1|-|TRBV4-1|TRBD2
TGCGCCAGCAGCCAAGACCGGCTAGCGGGTGCCTACAATGAGCAGTTCTTC
CASSQDRLAGAYNEQFF
>TRBJ2-1|few|TRBV6-1|TRBD2
TGTGCCAGCAGTGAAGCGAGCGGGAGGGCAGGTTATGAGCAGTTCTTC
CASSEASGRAGYEQFF
>TRBJ1-5|few|TRBV11-2|TRBD1
TGTGCCAGCAGCTTAAGACAGGGTAGGCAGCCCCAGCATTTT
CASSLRQGRQPQHF
>TRBJ2-7|-|TRBV2|TRBD2
TGTGCCAGCAGTAGGGGACTAGCGGGGGTATCCTACGAGCAGTACTTC
CASSRGLAGVSYEQYF
>TRBJ2-5|few|TRBV7-2|TRBD2
TGTGCCAGCAGCGCGGGCACTAGCGGGGAAGGGGAGACCCAGTACTTC
CASSAGTSGEGETQYF
>TRBJ2-1|-|TRBV4-1|TRBD2
TGCGCCAGCAGCCAAGAAAAGCGGGGCCGCGACTTCTCCTACAATGAGCAGTTCTTC
CASSQEKRGRDFSYNEQFF
>TRBJ1-2|-|TRBV28|TRBD1
TGTGCCAGCAGCCATGGGACAGGGGTTGGAAACTATGGCTACACCTTC
CASSHGTGVGNYGYTF
>TRBJ1-1|few|TRBV5-4|TRBD1
TGTGCCAGCAGCCGAGGGACAGGGGCTAACACTGAAGCTTTCTTT
CASSRGTGANTEAFF
>TRBJ2-7|-|TRBV4-1|-
TGCGCCAGCAGCCGAGAATCGTCGTCGGGGTACGAGCAGTACTTC
CASSRESSSGYEQYF
>TRBJ2-5|once|TRBV5-4|TRBD2
TGTGCCAGCAGCTCGTACCTACTTAGCGGGCTAAAAGAGACCCAGTACTTC
CASSSYLLSGLKETQYF
>TRBJ1-2|-|TRBV19|-
TGTGCCAGTAGTATTGAGGCACAGGGATATGGCTACACCTTC
CASSIEAQGYGYTF
>TRBJ1-2|-|TRBV29-1|-
TGCAGCGTTGGGGAGGGGCAGCGATATGGCTACACCTTC
CSVGEGQRYGYTF
>TRBJ2-1|once|TRBV5-4|TRBD1
TGTGCCAGCAGCTTACAGGGGAATGAGCAGTTCTTC
CASSLQGNEQFF
>TRBJ1-1|-|TRBV19|-
TGTGCCAGTAGTATCGCGGTTACTGAAGCTTTCTTT
CASSIAVTEAFF
>TRBJ2-3|once|TRBV4-3|TRBD1
TGCGCCAGCAGCCAAGATCTGCGGACAGGGCACACAGATACGCAGTATTTT
CASSQDLRTGHTDTQYF
>TRBJ1-1|few|TRBV29-1|TRBD1
TGCAGCCCTCGTTGGACAGGGGGCCGGAACACTGAAGCTTTCTTT
CSPRWTGGRNTEAFF
>TRBJ2-2|once|TRBV27|-
TGTGCCAGCAGTCAAACAGGGGCGGGGACCGGGGAGCTGTTTTTT
CASSQTGAGTGELFF
>TRBJ2-3|once|TRBV27|TRBD2
TGTGCCAGCAGACCTCTTGCGGGAGGCCGCACACAAGATACGCAGTATTTT
CASRPLAGGRTQDTQYF
>TRBJ1-3|-|TRBV27|-
TGTGCCAGCAGTCCGACTCCCTCACCCCTTAGCTCTGGAAACACCATATATTTT
CASSPTPSPLSSGNTIYF
>TRBJ2-5|-|TRBV5-1|-
TGCGCCAGCAGCTTGGTGGACTCGATCTTAGAGACCCAGTACTTC
CASSLVDSILETQYF
>TRBJ1-1|-|TRBV6-5|-
TGTGCCAGCAGTTACCTACAGGGCACTGAAGCTTTCTTT
CASSYLQGTEAFF
>TRBJ1-3|-|TRBV18|-
TGTGCCAGCTCACCAGGTGGGGCAGGGCCCATCTCTGGAAACACCATATATTTT
CASSPGGAGPISGNTIYF
>TRBJ2-1|once|TRBV6-5|-
TGTGCCAGCAGCCCGCCGGGGTACAATGAGCAGTTCTTC
CASSPPGYNEQFF
>TRBJ2-7|-|TRBV7-6|-
TGTGCCAGCAGCTTTGGAGCCGCTAGGTACGAGCAGTACTTC
CASSFGAARYEQYF
>TRBJ1-1|-|TRBV7-7|TRBD1
TGTGCTAGCAGCTTATCCCAGACAGGGGTAGCTTTCTTT
CASSLSQTGVAFF
>TRBJ1-1|-|TRBV29-1|TRBD1
TGCAGCGTTGAAGTTCAAAGGACAGGGGAGCTCACTGAAGCTTTCTTT
CSVEVQRTGELTEAFF
>TRBJ2-7|-|TRBV5-1|-
TGCGCCAGCAGCTTGGACAGTTACACCTACGAGCAGTACTTC
CASSLDSYTYEQYF
>TRBJ2-7|-|TRBV27|-
TGTGCCAGCAGCCCGAGACGGGGGGCTCTCTACGAGCAGTACTTC
CASSPRRGALYEQYF
>TRBJ1-5|-|TRBV10-3|-
TGTGCCACTTCCCAGAGCGGGGTAATGCAGGAGCCCCAGCATTTT
CATSQSGVMQEPQHF
>TRBJ1-6|-|TRBV7-3|TRBD1
TGTGCCAGCAGCTTTAATCCGGGACAGACAGATTCACCCCTCCACTTT
CASSFNPGQTDSPLHF
>TRBJ1-2|few|TRBV4-1|-
TGCGCCAGCAGCCAGCGCTATGGCTACACCTTC
CASSQRYGYTF
>TRBJ1-5|-|TRBV7-9|-
TGTGCCAGCAGCCAAGAGGGTTTGGGTAGCAATCAGCCCCAGCATTTT
CASSQEGLGSNQPQHF
>TRBJ1-5|few|TRBV7-8|-
TGTGCCAGCAGCTTAGGAGGAACAGGGAGACCCAATCAGCCCCAGCATTTT
CASSLGGTGRPNQPQHF
>TRBJ2-4|-|TRBV5-1|-
TGCGCCAGCAGCTTAATGGAGGGAGCCAAAAACATTCAGTACTTC
CASSLMEGAKNIQYF
>TRBJ2-5|few|TRBV5-1|-
TGCGCCAGCAGCTTTTCCGGACTACCGACTCAAGAGACCCAGTACTTC
CASSFSGLPTQETQYF
>TRBJ2-3|once|TRBV27|-
TGTGCCAGCAGTTGGCTAACAGGAGCCAGCACAGATACGCAGTATTTT
CASSWLTGASTDTQYF
>TRBJ2-5|once|TRBV6-1|-
TGTGCCAGCAGTGAAGACTTTCGCCCTGGGTACTTC
CASSEDFRPGYF
>TRBJ2-1|-|TRBV7-8|-
TGTGCCAGCAGGTATTTTGAGGGTTCCTACAATGAGCAGTTCTTC
CASRYFEGSYNEQFF
>TRBJ2-7|-|TRBV5-1|TRBD2
TGCGCCAGCAGCTGGACCTTAGCGGGGGGCGCCTACGAGCAGTACTTC
CASSWTLAGGAYEQYF
>TRBJ2-3|-|TRBV9|-
TGTGCCAGCAGCGTATGGGACTCCGATACGCAGTATTTT
CASSVWDSDTQYF
>TRBJ2-7|-|TRBV6-1|-
TGTGCCAGCAGTGCGGGTATGGGCTGGGGGCGGTGGGGCTCCTACGAGCAGTACTTC
CASSAGMGWGRWGSYEQYF
>TRBJ2-5|-|TRBV7-9|-
TGTGCCAGCAGTTATAATACTCGGGGAGAGACCCAGTACTTC
CASSYNTRGETQYF
>TRBJ1-1|-|TRBV9|-
TGTGCCAGCAGCGTATTAGGAGAGATGAACACTGAAGCTTTCTTT
CASSVLGEMNTEAFF
>TRBJ1-5|-|TRBV30|-
TGTGCCTGGAGTTCCCAGCGGCAGCCCCAGCATTTT
CAWSSQRQPQHF
>TRBJ1-2|-|TRBV2|TRBD1
TGTGCCAGCAGTGATAGGTTCGGCAGGGGGATTGCTAACTATGGCTACACCTTC
CASSDRFGRGIANYGYTF
>TRBJ2-3|-|TRBV5-1|-
TGCGCCAGCAGCACCGCAGGGGATGGCACAGATACGCAGTATTTT
CASSTAGDGTDTQYF